This T cell receptor beta chain was sequenced in a study of regulatory T cells in long-lasting Graves disease. According to the study, TCR beta libraries were built with iRepertoire HTBI primers and CDR3-region Arm-PCR. Using its own MiXCR run on the multiplex PCR reads, TCRdb lists one record per CDR3 protein. The data contain 450,000 to 700,000 distinct CDR3 sequences, approximately 13% of them singletons. Time point indicated: newly diagnosed GD, antithyroid drugs for less than 3 months. RNA extracted from PBMCs served as the sequencing template. The CDR3 is made up of 13 amino acids. The V and J ends lost 3 bases and 0 bases respectively, with 8 bases between them. CDR1 and CDR2 from the germline V gene are DFQATT and SNEGSKA (reference sequence). Many counts were recorded for this clonotype. This sample also belongs to another study, concerning T cells in Graves' hyperthyroidism and ophthalmopathy. This second study notes: Any patient presenting with uncontrolled infection, other autoimmune disease, pregnancy or lactation was left out. TCR CDR3 regions were first amplified by RT-PCR with HTBI primers. Most clonotypes that expanded in the thyroid above 0.001 also showed up in blood.

This clonotype was sampled from a man in his thirties or forties with Graves disease. The sequences come from peripheral blood mononuclear cells (PBMCs), collected at new diagnosis, from a patient treated with antithyroid drugs. The V and J genes are TRBV20-1 and TRBJ1-2; D gene unclear. The CDR3 bases are TGCAGTGCTAGGACAACTGCTAACTATGGCTACACCTTC. Protein: CSARTTANYGYTF.